The T cell receptor beta chain under discussion was sequenced for a study of Ad26.COV2.S vaccination and SARS-CoV-2 variants. Study results and caveats: Possibly, TCR breadth and depth analyses underestimated total T cell responses. Spike-specific TCR breadth ran higher among vaccine recipients than placebo recipients. CD8+ and CD4+ T cells specific for spike reportedly responded with substantial breadth after vaccination.

This clone has a single count. Its cognate antigen is unknown. Here immunoSEQ multiplex PCR was the method, and the copy in TCRdb shows in-frame clones only, minus some. The table includes 400,000 to 500,000 clones, 89% detected once. V gave up 5 bases and J gave up 4 bases; unmatched junction bases: 9. Germline CDR1 SGHVS, CDR2 FQNEAQ. The length of the CDR3 is 15 residues. The treatment here: approximately 18 received Ad26.COV2.S at low or high dose, single or two shots; about 5 received placebo; per-sample allocation not given. On day 63 after the first injection, vaccine and placebo recipients gave samples. Wuhan-strain spike was delivered by a replication-incompetent Ad26 vector.

This chain joins TRBV7-8 and TRBJ1-2; 8 nucleotides align to TRBD1. The TCR originated in a person between 18 and 60 years old who received the Ad26.COV2.S COVID-19 vaccine or a placebo. The sample consisted of peripheral blood, taken in a trial of Ad26.COV2.S vaccine versus placebo. For the CDR3, the DNA is TGTGCCAGCAGCCTAGGTGGGACAGGTGCCTATGGCTACACCTTC. Translating it yields CASSLGGTGAYGYTF.